This record concerns one TCR beta chain sequence. Its antigen is unknown. It was with 60 Vbeta and 13 Jbeta primers that the PCR ran. Some clones are missing from TCRdb's copy, which holds only in-frame ones; the method was immunoSEQ multiplex PCR. The sample yields under 300,000 clones, about 66% seen once. With 5 bases clipped from V and 3 bases from J, the junction kept 2 bases outside the gene matches. This CDR3 has 15 amino acids. Germline-derived CDR1 and CDR2 are SNHLY and FYNNEI. The data were obtained in a study of cytomegalovirus exposure and HLA in healthy donors. Regarding the study as a whole: The authors excluded some V segments, including TRBV6-2 and TRBV6-3, as indistinguishable. Analyzed later, most CMV-associated TCR beta chains appeared HLA-restricted.

Sample: PBMCs. The receptor was derived from a female donor in good health and CMV-seronegative. V is TRBV2 and J is TRBJ2-2, with 11 bases fitting TRBD1. The DNA of the CDR3 is TGTGCCAGCAGTAGGGACAGGGGGGACACCGGGGAGCTGTTTTTT. The encoded protein is CASSRDRGDTGELFF.